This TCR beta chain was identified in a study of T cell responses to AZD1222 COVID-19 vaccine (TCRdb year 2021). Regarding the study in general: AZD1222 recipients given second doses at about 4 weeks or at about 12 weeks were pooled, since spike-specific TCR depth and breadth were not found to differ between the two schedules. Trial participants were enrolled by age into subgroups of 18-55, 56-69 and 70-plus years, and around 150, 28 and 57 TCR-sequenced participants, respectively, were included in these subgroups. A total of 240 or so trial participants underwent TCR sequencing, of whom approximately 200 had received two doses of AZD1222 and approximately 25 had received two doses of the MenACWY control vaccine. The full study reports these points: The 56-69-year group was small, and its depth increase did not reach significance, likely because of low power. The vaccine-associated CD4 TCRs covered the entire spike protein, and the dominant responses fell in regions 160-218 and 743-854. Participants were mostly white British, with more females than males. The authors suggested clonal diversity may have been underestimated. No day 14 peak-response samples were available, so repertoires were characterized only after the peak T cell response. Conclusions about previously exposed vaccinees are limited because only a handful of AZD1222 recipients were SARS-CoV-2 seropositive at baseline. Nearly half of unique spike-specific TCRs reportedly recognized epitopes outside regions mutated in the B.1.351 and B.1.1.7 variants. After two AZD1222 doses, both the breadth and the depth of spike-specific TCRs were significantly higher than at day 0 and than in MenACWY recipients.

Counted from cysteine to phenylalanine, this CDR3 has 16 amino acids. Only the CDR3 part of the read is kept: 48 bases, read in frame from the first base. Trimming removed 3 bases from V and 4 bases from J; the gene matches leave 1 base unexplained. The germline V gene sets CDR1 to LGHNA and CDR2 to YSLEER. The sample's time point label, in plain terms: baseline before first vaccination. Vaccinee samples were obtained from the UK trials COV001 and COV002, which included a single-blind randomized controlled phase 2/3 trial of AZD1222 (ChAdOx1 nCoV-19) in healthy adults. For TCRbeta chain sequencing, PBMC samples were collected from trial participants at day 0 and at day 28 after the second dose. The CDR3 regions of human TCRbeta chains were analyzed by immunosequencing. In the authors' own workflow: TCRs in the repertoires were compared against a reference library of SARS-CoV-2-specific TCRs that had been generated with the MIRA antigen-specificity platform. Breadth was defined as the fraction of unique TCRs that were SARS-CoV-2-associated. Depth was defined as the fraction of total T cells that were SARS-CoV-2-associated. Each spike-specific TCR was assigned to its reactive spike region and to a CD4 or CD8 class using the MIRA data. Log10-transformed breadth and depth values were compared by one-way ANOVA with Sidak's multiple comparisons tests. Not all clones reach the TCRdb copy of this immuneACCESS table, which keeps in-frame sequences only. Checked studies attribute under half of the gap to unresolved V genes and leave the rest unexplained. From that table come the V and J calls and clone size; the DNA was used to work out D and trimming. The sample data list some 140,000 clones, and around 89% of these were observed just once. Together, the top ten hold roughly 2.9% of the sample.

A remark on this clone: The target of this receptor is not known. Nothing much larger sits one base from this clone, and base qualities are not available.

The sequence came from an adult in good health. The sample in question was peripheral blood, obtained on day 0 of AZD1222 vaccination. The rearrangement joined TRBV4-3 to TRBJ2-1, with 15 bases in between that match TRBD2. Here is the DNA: TGCGCCAGCAGCCAGGGACTAGCGGGGGGTTACAATGAGCAGTTCTTC. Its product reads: CASSQGLAGGYNEQFF.